Below, 27 T cell receptor beta chains from the same sample are listed, as sequenced in a study of T cell repertoires in cytomegalovirus infection (dated 2019 in TCRdb). Antigens of these TCRs are unknown. The instrument given in TCRdb is Illumina HiSeq 1500. The public reads were reprocessed in TCRdb via fastp at Q25 and MiXCR, keeping in-frame beta chains. Rows matching on CDR3 protein sequence are summarized as one entry with the most common DNA and genes. This sample is represented by roughly 340,000 distinct CDR3 sequences; approximately 32% of them were singletons. The ten largest clones capture over 15% of the sample. Interpreted using the paper, the treatment or condition label stands for: in vitro stimulation with specific CMV peptide epitopes to enrich CMV-specific T cells. This specimen consisted of cultured PBMCs, obtained from culture after CMV antigen stimulation. Every receptor here comes from a human donor in good health (CMV status not recorded). Some clones in this sample may be carry-over from other donors' samples.

The J gene is TRBJ2-1, the V gene TRBV5-1; D is ambiguous. Trimming pared 0 bases from V and 1 base from J, leaving 8 bases between. The CDR3 has 15 amino acids. The germline V gene encodes CDR1 SGHRS and CDR2 YFSETQ. This CDR3 reads CASSLERVSYNEQFF. CDR3 nucleotides: TGCGCCAGCAGCTTGGAACGGGTTTCCTACAATGAGCAGTTCTTC.

The sample holds many counts of this clonotype. This chain connects TRBV7-2 to TRBJ1-1; D not resolved. Germline-derived CDR1 and CDR2 are SGHTA and FQGNSA. V was pared by 3 bases and J by 1 base, with 15 bases between. The CDR3 contains 16 residues. CDR3 sequence (DNA): TGTGCCAGCAGCTTCTCGACGGGAGTGGGGAACACTGAAGCTTTCTTT. This encodes CASSFSTGVGNTEAFF.

The J gene is TRBJ1-5, the V gene TRBV2, with unresolved D. The length of the CDR3 is 14 residues. V shed 2 bases and J shed 0 bases, with 5 bases lying between them. The V gene's germline CDR1 is SNHLY and CDR2 FYNNEI. CDR3 in DNA: TGTGCCAGCAGTGAACAGCTTAGCAATCAGCCCCAGCATTTT. This sequence encodes CASSEQLSNQPQHF.

In this sample, this clonotype turned up a few times. The chain is built from TRBV6-1 and TRBJ2-7, with 13 bases aligning to TRBD2. This CDR3 has 15 residues. The junction had 7 bases not matched to a gene; V was cut back by 5 bases and J by 6 bases. Germline V gene sequence: CDR1 MNHNS, CDR2 SASEGT. CDR3 DNA: TGTGCCAGCAGTCTCTCCGGGACTAGCGGGACCGAGCAGTACTTC. It translates to CASSLSGTSGTEQYF.

The CDR3 here is CASSIGTLVYNEQFF. The CDR3, as DNA: TGTGCCAGTAGTATTGGGACCCTAGTCTACAATGAGCAGTTCTTC. V usage is TRBV19 and J usage is TRBJ2-1; D is tentatively TRBD1 or TRBD2 (5 bases each). V lost 3 bases, J lost 3 bases, and 12 bases lay in between. Looked up from germline, CDR1 is LNHDA and CDR2 is SQIVND (reference sequence). The CDR3 length is 15 residues. The full variable domain, with the rest looked up from reference TRBV19 and TRBJ2-1, is DGGITQSPKYLFRKEGQNVTLSCEQNLNHDAMYWYRQDPGQGLRLIYYSQIVNDFQKGDIAEGYSVSREKKESFPLTVTSAQKNPTAFYLCASSIGTLVYNEQFFGPGTRLTVL.

This clonotype was detected many times. The J gene is TRBJ1-1, the V gene TRBV5-4; TRBD1 is a possible D gene (5 bases). The CDR3 is 12 amino acids. Trimming took off 4 bases at V and 6 bases at J, with 10 bases between the two ends. CDR1 is SGHNT and CDR2 is YYREEE in the germline V gene (reference sequence). Here the CDR3 reads CASSPQGSEAFF. The CDR3 nucleotides read TGTGCCAGCAGCCCCCAGGGTTCTGAAGCTTTCTTT.

The rearrangement links TRBV5-5 to TRBJ2-3; 7 nucleotides agree with TRBD2. The CDR3 consists of 15 residues. Germline V gives CDR1 SGHKS, CDR2 YYEKEE (reference sequence). Losses at the gene ends were 0 bases for V and 2 bases for J; bases not matched to a gene: 3. The chain's CDR3 is CASSLDGTTTDTQYF. CDR3 bases: TGTGCCAGCAGCTTGGACGGGACTACCACAGATACGCAGTATTTT. The full variable domain, its missing parts supplied by reference TRBV5-5 and TRBJ2-3, is DAGVTQSPTHLIKTRGQQVTLRCSPISGHKSVSWYQQVLGQGPQFIFQYYEKEERGRGNFPDRFSARQFPNYSSELNVNALLLGDSALYLCASSLDGTTTDTQYFGPGTRLTVL.

This clonotype occurred a few times. This chain uses TRBV7-2 with TRBJ1-2, with a weak D call TRBD1 (5 bases). With 5 bases removed from V and 6 bases from J, the gap between germline ends came to 13 bases. The CDR3 length is 13 residues. Germline CDR1 SGHTA, CDR2 FQGNSA. The CDR3 here is CASSVRQRDGYTF. The CDR3 DNA follows: TGTGCCAGCAGCGTCAGACAGAGGGATGGCTACACCTTC. The variable domain in full, with the rest retrieved from reference TRBV7-2 and TRBJ1-2, is GAGVSQSPSNKVTEKGKDVELRCDPISGHTALYWYRQSLGQGLEFLIYFQGNSAPDKSGLPSDRFSAERTGGSVSTLTIQRTQQEDSAVYLCASSVRQRDGYTFGSGTRLTVV.

Concerning this clonotype itself: This may be a read error: a much more frequent sequence differs by one nucleotide. V and J are TRBV6-1 and TRBJ2-7; D might be TRBD1 or TRBD2, each matching 6 bases. Germline V gene sequence: CDR1 MNHNS, CDR2 SASEGT. The CDR3 has 13 amino acids. Trimming left V 7 bases short and J 3 bases short, with 13 bases between. DNA of the CDR3: TGTGCCAGCACTGCCGGGGGCGGCTACGAGCAGTACTTC. This encodes CASTAGGGYEQYF.

This clonotype was seen many times. This rearrangement joins TRBV19 to TRBJ2-5, with no clear D. The CDR3 has 14 residues. V shed 4 bases and J shed 7 bases, with 16 bases lying between them. Looked up from germline, CDR1 is LNHDA and CDR2 is SQIVND (reference sequence). CDR3 sequence: CASSTADWLGTQYF. The CDR3 DNA sequence: TGTGCCAGTAGTACCGCAGACTGGTTAGGGACCCAGTACTTC. Looking up the rest from reference TRBV19 and TRBJ2-5 gives the full variable domain: DGGITQSPKYLFRKEGQNVTLSCEQNLNHDAMYWYRQDPGQGLRLIYYSQIVNDFQKGDIAEGYSVSREKKESFPLTVTSAQKNPTAFYLCASSTADWLGTQYFGPGTRLLVL.

There are a few counts of this clonotype. The chain combines TRBV29-1 with TRBJ1-1, with D uncertain. This CDR3 has 12 residues. Germline CDR1 is SQVTM and CDR2 is ANQGSEA. The germline V and J ends were trimmed by 7 bases and 1 base, with 10 bases remaining between them. The CDR3 here is CSASFQNTEAFF. The CDR3 DNA reads as TGCAGCGCAAGCTTCCAGAACACTGAAGCTTTCTTT.

This clonotype was counted many times. The chain uses TRBV7-2 and TRBJ2-3; unclear D gene. This CDR3 comprises 13 residues. Deletions cut 1 base from V and 4 bases from J, with 6 bases between. Germline values: CDR1 SGHTA, CDR2 FQGNSA. The CDR3 DNA sequence: TGTGCCAGCAGCTTAGACTCGGCAGATACGCAGTATTTT. Translating it yields CASSLDSADTQYF.

The rearrangement joins TRBV7-9 to TRBJ1-1, with TRBD1 matching over 10 bases. CDR3 length: 15 residues. V dropped 5 bases and J dropped 5; count of bases not matched to a gene: 8. Germline CDR1 and CDR2: SEHNR and FQNEAQ (reference sequence). The CDR3, as DNA: TGTGCCAGCAGCGGGACGACAGGGGGCTATACTGAAGCTTTCTTT. This encodes CASSGTTGGYTEAFF.

This chain joins TRBV29-1 and TRBJ1-3; TRBD1 is a possible D gene (6 bases). Trimming left V 6 bases short and J 0 bases short, with 9 bases between. The germline V gene encodes CDR1 SQVTM and CDR2 ANQGSEA. The length of the CDR3 is 13 residues. The DNA of the CDR3 is TGCAGCGTAACGGACAGCTCTGGAAACACCATATATTTT. It specifies CSVTDSSGNTIYF. The entire variable domain, with the rest obtained from reference TRBV29-1 and TRBJ1-3, is as follows: SAVISQKPSRDICQRGTSLTIQCQVDSQVTMMFWYRQQPGQSLTLIATANQGSEATYESGFVIDKFPISRPNLTFSTLTVSNMSPEDSSIYLCSVTDSSGNTIYFGEGSWLTVV.

This rearrangement joins TRBV27 to TRBJ2-7; 7 bases are a match to TRBD1. The CDR3 totals 14 residues. Germline V gene lookup returns CDR1 MNHEY and CDR2 SMNVEV (reference sequence). The V gene end was trimmed by 2 bases and the J gene end by 2 bases; junction bases not matched to a gene: 3. This CDR3 reads CASSLSQGAYEQYF. CDR3 DNA: TGTGCCAGCAGTTTAAGCCAGGGGGCCTACGAGCAGTACTTC.

The rearrangement links TRBV27 to TRBJ2-7, with D hard to call. The germline V and J ends were trimmed by 3 bases and 7 bases, with 16 bases remaining between them. The CDR3 loop spans 14 amino acids. The germline CDR1 and CDR2 sequences are MNHEY and SMNVEV (reference sequence). CDR3 coding DNA: TGTGCCAGCAGTTTTATTGGGAAGGTGAAAGAGCAGTACTTC. Amino acid sequence: CASSFIGKVKEQYF.

This clonotype turned up a few times. The chain combines TRBV25-1 with TRBJ2-7, with D uncertain. The V gene's germline CDR1 is MGHDK and CDR2 SYGVNS. CDR3 length: 13 residues. V lost 2 bases and J 2 bases, leaving 7 bases between the germline ends. The CDR3 loop is CASSEENPYEQYF. CDR3 DNA: TGTGCCAGCAGTGAAGAGAACCCCTACGAGCAGTACTTC.

The rearrangement uses TRBV7-3 and TRBJ2-3, with D hard to call. The CDR3 is 14 amino acids. Trimming removed 5 bases at V and 4 bases at J, with 13 bases between. Germline CDR1 SGHTA, CDR2 FQGTGA. CDR3 in DNA: TGTGCCAGCAGCCTCCCGCTGAGCGCAGATACGCAGTATTTT. Amino acid sequence: CASSLPLSADTQYF.

The chain recombines TRBV12-5 with TRBJ2-7; D is unclear. This CDR3 comprises 12 residues. Per germline, CDR1 LGHNT and CDR2 FRNRAP. The V end was cut by 3 bases, the J end by 12 bases, with 15 bases between. The CDR3 DNA reads TGTGCTAGTGGTTTCGACACCACTACACCGTACTTC. This sequence encodes CASGFDTTTPYF.

This clonotype occurred a few times. The chain combines TRBV12-3 or TRBV12-4 with TRBJ2-1; 10 positions agree with TRBD2. This CDR3 comprises 16 residues. Losses at the gene ends were 2 bases for V and 6 bases for J; bases not matched to a gene: 7. CDR3 sequence reads: CASSLLSSGRFNEQFF. The CDR3 DNA is TGTGCCAGCAGTTTATTGTCTAGCGGGAGATTCAATGAGCAGTTCTTC.

The rearrangement joins TRBV9 to TRBJ1-1; 9 bases are a match to TRBD1. CDR1 and CDR2 from the germline V gene are SGDLS and YYNGEE. V lost 5 bases, J lost 6 bases, and 8 bases stayed unmatched. This CDR3 comprises 14 residues. The CDR3 sequence: CASSAGTGQAEAFF. In DNA form, the CDR3 reads TGTGCCAGCAGTGCCGGGACAGGGCAGGCTGAAGCTTTCTTT.

The chain uses TRBV6-6 and TRBJ2-3, with D hard to call. V was clipped by 2 bases and J by 1 base, with 7 bases between them. CDR1 MNHNY and CDR2 SVGAGI come from the germline V gene (reference sequence). CDR3 size: 14 residues. The CDR3 region has the DNA TGTGCCAGCAGTTACGAAGCCCGCACAGATACGCAGTATTTT. It is translated as CASSYEARTDTQYF.

This clonotype showed up many times. The gene calls are TRBV7-9 and TRBJ2-7; possible D gene TRBD1, 6 bases. From germline, CDR1 is SEHNR and CDR2 FQNEAQ (reference sequence). Trimming left V 5 bases short and J 6 bases short, with 14 bases between. The CDR3 has 13 amino acids. The CDR3 DNA follows: TGTGCCAGCAGCGGAGCGACAGGCTCCGAGCAGTACTTC. Amino acid sequence: CASSGATGSEQYF.

The V call is TRBV7-4, the J call TRBJ1-1; no definite D call. The CDR3 is made up of 14 amino acids. Germline CDR1 is SGHVT and CDR2 is SQSDAQ. Between the trimmed V and J ends, which lost 2 bases and 0 bases, there was a span of 7 bases. The CDR3 DNA reads TGTGCCAGCAGCTTAACACGGGTGAACACTGAAGCTTTCTTT. It yields the protein CASSLTRVNTEAFF.

This clonotype was detected many times. The chain has TRBV5-4 and TRBJ1-2; D gene uncertain. The length of the CDR3 is 12 residues. CDR1 is SGHNT and CDR2 is YYREEE in the germline V gene (reference sequence). The V and J ends lost 2 bases and 8 bases respectively, with 10 bases between them. CDR3 in DNA: TGTGCCAGCAGCTTAGACGGGTACGGCTACACCTTC. Amino acid sequence: CASSLDGYGYTF.

This clonotype occurred a few times. The chain joins TRBV24-1 to TRBJ2-2, with D maybe TRBD2 (5 bases). CDR3 length: 14 residues. The V gene lost 8 bases and the J gene lost 0 bases, with 9 bases spanning the gap. The germline V gene encodes CDR1 KGHDR and CDR2 SFDVKD. CDR3 in amino acids: CATKASSNTGELFF. CDR3 nucleotide sequence: TGTGCCACCAAGGCTAGCTCGAACACCGGGGAGCTGTTTTTT.

This clonotype has just a few counts. CDR3 amino acids: CASIPRGSTDTQYF. The CDR3 nucleotides read TGTGCCAGCATCCCCCGGGGTTCCACAGATACGCAGTATTTT. The chain has TRBV12-3 or TRBV12-4 and TRBJ2-3; D may be TRBD2 (5 bases). This CDR3 contains 14 residues. The V gene lost 7 bases and the J gene lost 2 bases, with 13 bases spanning the gap.